This T cell receptor (beta chain) was retrieved from a study of T cells in women clearing cervical HPV infection. Study-level background: Donors had HPV16-related CIN3 or worse; 2 had invasive cancer. No precancer developed; the control's incident HPV16 infection cleared within 12 months. Case blood was drawn when the lesion was first found; control blood after infection became undetectable. General study findings and limits: Richness plus V gene abundances separated cases from controls with AUC about 0.8.

Only in-frame clones appear in the TCRdb table, and some are missing; sequencing was by immunoSEQ multiplex PCR. This listing includes 20,000 to 25,000 clones. The V end was cut by 3 bases, the J end by 3 bases, with 11 bases between. The CDR3 extends over 14 amino acids. Germline V gene sequence: CDR1 MNHNS, CDR2 SASEGT. A note on this clone: Its specificity is not known. The read ends 3 residues shy of where the CDR3 ends; the end is completed using the germline J gene.

This chain joins TRBV6-1 and TRBJ1-2, with D possibly TRBD1 on 6 matching bases. Material for sequencing was blood buffy coat. This TCR derives from a woman aged 18-69 years with a cervical HPV16 infection that either progressed to CIN3+ or cleared (not recorded which). The part of the CDR3 DNA that was read is TGTGCCAGCAGTGAGGACAGCTTCTACTATGGC. Protein: CASSEDSFYYG. The whole CDR3 sequence is CASSEDSFYYGYTF.